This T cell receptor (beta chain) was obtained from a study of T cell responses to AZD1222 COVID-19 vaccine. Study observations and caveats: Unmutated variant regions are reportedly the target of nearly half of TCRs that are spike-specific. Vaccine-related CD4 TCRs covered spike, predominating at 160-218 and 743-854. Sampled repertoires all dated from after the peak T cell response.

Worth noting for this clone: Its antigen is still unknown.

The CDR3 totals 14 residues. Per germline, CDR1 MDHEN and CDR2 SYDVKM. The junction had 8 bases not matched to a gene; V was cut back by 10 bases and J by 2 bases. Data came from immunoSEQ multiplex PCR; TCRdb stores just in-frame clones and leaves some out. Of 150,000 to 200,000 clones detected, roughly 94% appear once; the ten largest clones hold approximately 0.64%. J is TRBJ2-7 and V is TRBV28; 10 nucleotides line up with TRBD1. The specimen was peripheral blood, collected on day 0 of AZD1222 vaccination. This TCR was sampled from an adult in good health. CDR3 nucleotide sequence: TGTGCCATCACGACCGGGACAGGGGCCTACGAGCAGTACTTC. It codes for CAITTGTGAYEQYF.